The sequence of this T cell receptor (beta chain) was determined in a study of blood T cell repertoires in COVID-19. There are 13 residues in the CDR3. Germline V gene lookup returns CDR1 SGHDT and CDR2 YYEEEE. The germline V and J ends were trimmed by 1 base and 4 bases, with 8 bases remaining between them. Method: immunoSEQ multiplex PCR; TCRdb's copy keeps in-frame clones and lacks some. The top ten hold 2.6% of the sample, which has 48,000 or so clones, approximately 84% seen once. This chain links TRBV5-6 with TRBJ1-2; the D is unclear. This TCR was sampled from an elderly woman with COVID-19, enrolled during active disease. Sequenced sample: peripheral blood. CDR3 residues: CASSLTSGYGYTF. The CDR3 bases are TGTGCCAGCAGCTTGACCAGTGGCTATGGCTACACCTTC.